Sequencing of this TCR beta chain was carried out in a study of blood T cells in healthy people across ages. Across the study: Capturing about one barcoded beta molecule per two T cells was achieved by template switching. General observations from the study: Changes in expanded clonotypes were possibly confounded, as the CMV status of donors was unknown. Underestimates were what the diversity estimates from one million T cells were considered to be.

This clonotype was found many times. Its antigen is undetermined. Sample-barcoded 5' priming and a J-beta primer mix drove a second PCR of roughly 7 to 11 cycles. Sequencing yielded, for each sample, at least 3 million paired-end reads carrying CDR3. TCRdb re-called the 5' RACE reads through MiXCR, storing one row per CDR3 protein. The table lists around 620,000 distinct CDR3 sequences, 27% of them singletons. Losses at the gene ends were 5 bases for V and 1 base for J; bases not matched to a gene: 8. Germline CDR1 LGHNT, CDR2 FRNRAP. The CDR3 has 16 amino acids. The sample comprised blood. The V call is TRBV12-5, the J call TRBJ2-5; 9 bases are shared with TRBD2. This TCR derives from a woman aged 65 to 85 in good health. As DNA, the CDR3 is TGTGCTAGTGGTCCAACCCCGACTAGCGGCCAAGAGACCCAGTACTTC. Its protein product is CASGPTPTSGQETQYF. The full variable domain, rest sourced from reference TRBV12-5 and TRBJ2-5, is DARVTQTPRHKVTEMGQEVTMRCQPILGHNTVFWYRQTMMQGLELLAYFRNRAPLDDSGMPKDRFSAEMPDATLATLKIQPSEPRDSAVYFCASGPTPTSGQETQYFGPGTRLLVL.